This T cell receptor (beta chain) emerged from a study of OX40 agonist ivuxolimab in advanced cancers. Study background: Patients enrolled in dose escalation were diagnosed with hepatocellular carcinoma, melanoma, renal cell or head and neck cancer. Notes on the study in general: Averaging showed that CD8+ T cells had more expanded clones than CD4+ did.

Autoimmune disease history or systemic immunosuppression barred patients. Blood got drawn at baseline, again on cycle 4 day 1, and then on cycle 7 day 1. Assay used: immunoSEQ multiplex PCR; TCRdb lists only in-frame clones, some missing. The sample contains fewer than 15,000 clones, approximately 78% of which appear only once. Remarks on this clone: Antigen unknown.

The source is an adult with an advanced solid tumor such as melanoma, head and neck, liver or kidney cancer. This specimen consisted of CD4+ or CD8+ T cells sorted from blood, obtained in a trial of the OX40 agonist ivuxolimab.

CDR3 DNA: TGTGCCAGCAGCTTAGCAGAGAACACTGAAGCTTTCTTT. Translated: CASSLAENTEAFF. The chain joins TRBV7-6 to TRBJ1-1; D is uncertain. Germline loops: CDR1 SGHVS, CDR2 FNYEAQ. The CDR3 spans 13 residues. The V end was cut by 0 bases, the J end by 1 base, with 3 bases between.